This T cell receptor beta chain was found in a study of beta chain features in type 1 diabetes. Central memory, naive, regulatory and stem cell-like memory CD4+ cells were sorted by CD45RO/CCR7/CD25/CD127/CD95/CD27. This clone has more than one count but fewer than ten. Antigen specificity is unknown. Per germline, CDR1 MNHEY and CDR2 SVGAGI. The V and J ends lost 6 bases and 0 bases, in that order; junction bases with no gene match: 8. CDR3 length equals 15 residues. Broader study findings: Across all four CD4+ subsets, people with type 1 diabetes showed modestly shorter TCRB CDR3s. A closer apparent resemblance between naive, central memory and Treg TCRB repertoires was seen in patients than in healthy donors.

The entirety of the isolated RNA underwent reverse transcription, so expressed TCRB transcripts were sequenced. Assay used: immunoSEQ multiplex PCR; TCRdb lists only in-frame clones, some missing. The repertoire holds under 450,000 clones, with roughly 14% as singletons. The chain couples TRBV6-5 to TRBJ2-7; TRBD1 matches 7 bases. Sequenced: naive CD4+ T cells from blood. The sequence derives from a man aged 25-40 years in good health. The CDR3 spells CASSRRQGSSYEQYF. CDR3 in DNA: TGTGCCAGCAGCCGTCGACAGGGAAGCTCCTACGAGCAGTACTTC.